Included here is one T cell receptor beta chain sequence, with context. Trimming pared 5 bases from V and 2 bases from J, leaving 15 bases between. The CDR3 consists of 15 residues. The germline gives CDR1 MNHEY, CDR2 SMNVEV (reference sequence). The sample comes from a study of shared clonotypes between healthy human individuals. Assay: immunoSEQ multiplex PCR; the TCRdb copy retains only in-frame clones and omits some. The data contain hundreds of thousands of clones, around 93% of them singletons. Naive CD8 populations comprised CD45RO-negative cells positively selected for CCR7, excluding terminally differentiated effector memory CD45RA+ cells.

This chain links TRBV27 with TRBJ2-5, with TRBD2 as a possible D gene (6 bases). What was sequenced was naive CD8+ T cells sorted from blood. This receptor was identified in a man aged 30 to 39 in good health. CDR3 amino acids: CASSMGTLNQETQYF. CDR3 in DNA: TGTGCCAGCAGTATGGGGACTTTAAATCAAGAGACCCAGTACTTC.